The next 11 T cell receptor beta chains were all read from a single sample in a study of vaccination and CD4 T cells after COVID-19. Treatment indicated: approximately 9-day PBMC culture with coronavirus spike peptide pools or control peptides (ViraFEST assay). The Oncomine TCR Beta short-read assay was applied to DNA of cultured CD4+ T cells. In TCRdb, the PCR reads were re-called with MiXCR into one record per CDR3 protein. This table holds fewer than 25,000 distinct CDR3 sequences, under 45% found once. These receptors lack a known antigen. The sample here was CD4+ T cells from blood, cultured in vitro, taken before SARS-CoV-2 vaccination. These receptors all come from a human donor who had recovered from COVID-19.

This rearrangement joins TRBV7-2 to TRBJ1-5; TRBD1 might be the D (5 bases). The CDR3 is made up of 14 amino acids. V lost 5 bases, J lost 4 bases, and 12 bases lay in between. CDR1 SGHTA and CDR2 FQGNSA come from the germline V gene. CDR3 sequence reads: CASSPSGGNQPQHF. The CDR3 nucleotides read TGTGCCAGCAGCCCGAGTGGGGGGAATCAGCCCCAGCATTTT.

This chain connects TRBV7-9 to TRBJ2-1; D is possibly TRBD2 (6 bases). The CDR3 extends over 14 amino acids. Germline CDR1 is SEHNR and CDR2 is FQNEAQ (reference sequence). V was pared by 2 bases and J by 9 bases, with 14 bases between. This CDR3 reads CASSLSGVGGEQFF. Written as DNA, the CDR3 is TGTGCCAGCAGCTTATCGGGAGTGGGGGGTGAGCAGTTCTTC. The whole variable domain, remainder taken from reference TRBV7-9 and TRBJ2-1, is DTGVSQNPRHKITKRGQNVTFRCDPISEHNRLYWYRQTLGQGPEFLTYFQNEAQLEKSRLLSDRFSAERPKGSFSTLEIQRTEQGDSAMYLCASSLSGVGGEQFFGPGTRLTVL.

The rearrangement joins TRBV5-1 to TRBJ1-1, with TRBD1 identical over 11 bases. The CDR3 consists of 15 residues. J lost 4 bases, V lost 0 bases, and 2 bases had no gene match. Per germline, CDR1 SGHRS and CDR2 YFSETQ. Written as DNA, the CDR3 is TGCGCCAGCAGCTTGGTCGGGACAGGGGGCACTGAAGCTTTCTTT. Translating it yields CASSLVGTGGTEAFF.

The DNA of the CDR3 is TGTGCCATCAGTGAGGGGGGGCCTGGAAACACCATATATTTT. Protein product: CAISEGGPGNTIYF. J is TRBJ1-3 and V is TRBV10-3; tentatively, D is TRBD1 (6 bases). Germline loops: CDR1 ENHRY, CDR2 SYGVKD. Between the trimmed V and J ends, which lost 2 bases and 2 bases, there was a span of 7 bases. The CDR3 has 14 residues.

The chain couples TRBV6-2 or TRBV6-3 to TRBJ2-3; 7 nucleotides agree with TRBD1. J was trimmed by 1 base and V by 6 bases; bases with no gene match: 4. Germline V gives CDR1 MNHEY, CDR2 SVGEGT. This CDR3 has 14 amino acids. The CDR3 reads CASSKQGRTDTQYF. In DNA, the CDR3 is TGTGCCAGCAGCAAACAGGGGCGCACAGATACGCAGTATTTT.

The chain combines TRBV20-1 with TRBJ2-3, with 10 bases aligning to TRBD1. V lost 3 bases and J lost 1; bases outside the gene matches: 1. The CDR3 contains 14 residues. Looked up from germline, CDR1 is DFQATT and CDR2 is SNEGSKA (reference sequence). DNA of the CDR3: TGCAGTGCTAGCGGACAGGGGGGCACAGATACGCAGTATTTT. This translates into CSASGQGGTDTQYF.

This clonotype has only a few counts. The CDR3 region is CASSLVLFGHQSPDTQYF. CDR3 DNA sequence: TGTGCCAGCAGTTTAGTGTTGTTCGGACATCAGTCACCAGATACGCAGTATTTT. V is TRBV27 and J is TRBJ2-3, with a weak D call TRBD1 (5 bases). Germline lookup yields CDR1 MNHEY and CDR2 SMNVEV (reference sequence). The CDR3 length is 18 residues. V lost 2 bases, J lost 4 bases, and 22 bases lay in between.

This clonotype was counted a few times. This sequence joins TRBV2 and TRBJ2-3; D remains ambiguous. Deletions cut 7 bases from V and 2 bases from J, with 7 bases between. Germline V CDR1 and CDR2: SNHLY, FYNNEI. The CDR3 loop spans 12 amino acids. The CDR3: CASKTNTDTQYF. CDR3 in DNA: TGTGCCAGCAAAACGAACACAGATACGCAGTATTTT.

The chain is built from TRBV6-1 and TRBJ2-2; TRBD1 agrees at 8 bases. This CDR3 has 15 amino acids. The junction had 11 bases not matched to a gene; V was cut back by 5 bases and J by 9 bases. The germline V gene encodes CDR1 MNHNS and CDR2 SASEGT. CDR3 DNA: TGTGCCAGCAGTAAAACTGGACAGGGTGGTCGGGAGCTGTTTTTT. Translated, it gives CASSKTGQGGRELFF.

In its sample, this clonotype was seen once. The V call is TRBV6-1, the J call TRBJ1-5; 9 nucleotides line up with TRBD1. The CDR3 is 16 residues long. Germline lookup yields CDR1 MNHNS and CDR2 SASEGT. The V and J ends lost 6 bases and 5 bases, in that order; junction bases with no gene match: 11. Here the CDR3 reads CASSPWTGATDQPQHF. CDR3 coding DNA: TGTGCCAGCAGCCCGTGGACAGGGGCAACGGATCAGCCCCAGCATTTT.

The table lists this clonotype with a count of one. The V gene is TRBV6-2 or TRBV6-3, the J gene TRBJ2-6; possible D gene TRBD1, 5 bases. The length of the CDR3 is 15 residues. The germline CDR1 and CDR2 sequences are MNHEY and SVGEGT. Trimming cost V 0 bases and J 2 bases, with 5 bases left between them. Written as DNA, the CDR3 is TGTGCCAGCAGTTACTCAGGGGCTGGGGCCAACGTCCTGACTTTC. It specifies CASSYSGAGANVLTF.